The TCR beta chain described here comes from a study of long-term antiretroviral therapy in people with HIV. Background on the study: It was about a decade after the earliest samples that the 2015 immediate-ART recommendation appeared.

V was pared by 2 bases and J by 4 bases, with 8 bases between. The CDR3 totals 13 residues. Germline CDR1 and CDR2: WNHNN and SYGVQD (reference sequence). The libraries were made with immunoSEQ v3.0 at survey level. Method: immunoSEQ multiplex PCR; TCRdb's copy keeps in-frame clones and lacks some. The sample lists about 34,000 clones; around four fifths were seen once. Study conclusions and caveats: Diversity rose after ART but stayed below transplant donor controls. Those clones which expanded before ART made up the dominant part of the repertoire at all time points.

With respect to this clone: Its specificity is not known.

Everyone in the study who had HIV was treated in the United States. The genes are TRBV10-1 and TRBJ1-2; D remains ambiguous. This sequence was found in a man between 18 and 35 years old with HIV. Here the sequenced sample was unsorted PBMCs, taken 0.4 years before starting antiretroviral therapy. The CDR3 coding sequence is TGCGCCAGCAGTGAGGGAACCGGCTATGGCTACACCTTC. Residues: CASSEGTGYGYTF.